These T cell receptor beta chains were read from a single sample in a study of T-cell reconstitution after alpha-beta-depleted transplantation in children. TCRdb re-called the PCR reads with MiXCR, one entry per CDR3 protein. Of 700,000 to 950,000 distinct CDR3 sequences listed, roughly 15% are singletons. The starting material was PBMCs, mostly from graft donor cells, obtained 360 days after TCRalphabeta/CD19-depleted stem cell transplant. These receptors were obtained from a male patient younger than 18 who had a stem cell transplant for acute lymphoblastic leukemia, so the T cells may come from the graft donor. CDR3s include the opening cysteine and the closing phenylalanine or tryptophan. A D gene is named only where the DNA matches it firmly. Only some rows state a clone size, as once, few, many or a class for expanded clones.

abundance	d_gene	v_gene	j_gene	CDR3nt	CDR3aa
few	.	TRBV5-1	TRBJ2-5	TGCGCCAGCAGCTTGATGTTCGAGACCCAGTACTTC	CASSLMFETQYF
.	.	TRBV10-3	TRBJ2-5	TGTGCCATCAGTGAGTCGCTCCGAGAGACCCAGTACTTC	CAISESLRETQYF
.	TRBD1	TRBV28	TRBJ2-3	TGTGCCAGCAGCTCAGGGGGCGAAGGGACAGATACGCAGTATTTT	CASSSGGEGTDTQYF
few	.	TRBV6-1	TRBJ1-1	TGTGCCACCACAGTGGTGAGCACTGAAGCTTTCTTT	CATTVVSTEAFF
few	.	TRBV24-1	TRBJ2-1	TGTGCCACCAGTGATTTGCACGGACACTCTTACAATGAGCAGTTCTTC	CATSDLHGHSYNEQFF
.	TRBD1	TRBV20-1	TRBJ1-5	TGCAGTGCTAGACACCTTAGAATTACGGGACAGGGGGTTAGCAATCAGCCCCAGCATTTT	CSARHLRITGQGVSNQPQHF
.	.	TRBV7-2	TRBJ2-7	TGTGCCAGCAGCGAAGGTCTGGCGAAGGCCTACGAGCAGTACTTC	CASSEGLAKAYEQYF
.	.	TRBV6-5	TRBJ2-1	TGTGCCAGCACTCAGGGGAGGGGTGAGCAGTTCTTC	CASTQGRGEQFF
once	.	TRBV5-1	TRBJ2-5	TGCGCCAGCAGCTCCGGGCGGTGGGAGACCCAGTACTTC	CASSSGRWETQYF
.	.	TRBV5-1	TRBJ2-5	TGCGCCAGCAGCTTGGCCGGAGCAGACCAAGAGACCCAGTACTTC	CASSLAGADQETQYF
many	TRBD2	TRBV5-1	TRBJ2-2	TGCGCCAGCAGCGCTCGGGCTAGCGGTTACACCGGGGAGCTGTTTTTT	CASSARASGYTGELFF
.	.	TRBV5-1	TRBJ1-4	TGCGCCAGCAGCTTCCTAGAGGGGCCAAATGAAAAACTGTTTTTT	CASSFLEGPNEKLFF
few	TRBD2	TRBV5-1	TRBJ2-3	TGCGCCAGCAGCTTAATAGCGGGAGTACAAGATACGCAGTATTTT	CASSLIAGVQDTQYF
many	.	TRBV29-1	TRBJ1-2	TGCAGCGTTGAAGATCCAGGAGCTAACTATGGCTACACCTTC	CSVEDPGANYGYTF
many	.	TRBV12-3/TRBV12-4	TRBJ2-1	TGTGCCAGCAGTCTGACAGCTAGAGCATACAATGAGCAGTTCTTC	CASSLTARAYNEQFF
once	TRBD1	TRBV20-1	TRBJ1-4	TGCAGTGCCCGGACAGGGGCTAATGAAAAACTGTTTTTT	CSARTGANEKLFF
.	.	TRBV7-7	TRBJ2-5	TGTGCCAGCAGCCCCTATCCCCAGTACGAAGAGACCCAGTACTTC	CASSPYPQYEETQYF
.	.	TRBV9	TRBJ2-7	TGTGCCAGCAGCGTAGGAGGAGCGCAGTACGAGCAGTACTTC	CASSVGGAQYEQYF
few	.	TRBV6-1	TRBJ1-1	TGTGCCAGCAGGACCGGGGGATCGGCTGAAGCTTTCTTT	CASRTGGSAEAFF
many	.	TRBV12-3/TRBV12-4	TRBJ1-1	TGTGCCAGCAGTTCGCAGGGGTATGGAGCTTTCTTT	CASSSQGYGAFF
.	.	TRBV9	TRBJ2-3	TGTGCCAGCAGCCTGGAGGGGGGCTCGGGCACAGATACGCAGTATTTT	CASSLEGGSGTDTQYF
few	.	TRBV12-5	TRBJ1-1	TGTGCTAGTGGTTCGGACAGTGAAGCTTTCTTT	CASGSDSEAFF
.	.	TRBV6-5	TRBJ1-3	TGTGCCAGCAGTTACTGGGCGCGGGGGACCTCTGGAAACACCATATATTTT	CASSYWARGTSGNTIYF
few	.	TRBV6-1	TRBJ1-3	TGTGCCAGCAGGCCGACGGTCTCTGGAAACACCATATATTTT	CASRPTVSGNTIYF
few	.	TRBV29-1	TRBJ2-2	TGCAGCGTTCAAGGTGGGCAGGGGTACACCGGGGAGCTGTTTTTT	CSVQGGQGYTGELFF
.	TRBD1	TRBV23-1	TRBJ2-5	TGCGCCAGCAGAGGACAGGGGAACCAAGAGACCCAGTACTTC	CASRGQGNQETQYF
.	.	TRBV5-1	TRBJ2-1	TGCGCCAGCAGCTTGACAGGCCTTCACACTGAGCAGTTCTTC	CASSLTGLHTEQFF
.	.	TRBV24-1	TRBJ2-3	TGTGCCACCAGTGGAGTAACGGGAATGGGGACAGATACGCAGTATTTT	CATSGVTGMGTDTQYF
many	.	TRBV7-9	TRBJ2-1	TGTGCCAGCAGCAAGACACTCAATGAGCAGTTCTTC	CASSKTLNEQFF
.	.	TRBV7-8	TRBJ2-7	TGTGCCAGCAGCTTAGAGGGGGGAGGGTTCGAGCAGTACTTC	CASSLEGGGFEQYF
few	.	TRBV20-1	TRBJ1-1	TGCAGTGCGGCCGGAGTAATGAACACTGAAGCTTTCTTT	CSAAGVMNTEAFF
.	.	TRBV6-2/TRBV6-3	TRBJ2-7	TGTGCCAGCAGCCAAGCTATAACCCTTCAGCAGTACTTC	CASSQAITLQQYF
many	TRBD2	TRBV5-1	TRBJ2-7	TGCGCCAGCAGCTTTACTAGCGATCCCTACGAGCAGTACTTC	CASSFTSDPYEQYF
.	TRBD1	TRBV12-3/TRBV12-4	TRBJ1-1	TGTGCCAGCAGTTTCCCCCCAAGACAGGGACTCGGGACTGAAGCTTTCTTT	CASSFPPRQGLGTEAFF
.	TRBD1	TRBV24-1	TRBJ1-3	TGTGCCACCAGCCAGACAGGGCTCGGAAACACCATATATTTT	CATSQTGLGNTIYF
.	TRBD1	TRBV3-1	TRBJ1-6	TGTGCCAGCAGCCAAACAGGGGTTAATTCACCCCTCCTCTTT	CASSQTGVNSPLLF
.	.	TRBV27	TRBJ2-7	TGTGCCAGCAGTTCGTCTTCCTACGGGCAGTACTTC	CASSSSSYGQYF
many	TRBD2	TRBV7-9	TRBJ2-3	TGTGCCAGCAGCTTCCAAGCTAGCGGGAGAGATACGCAGTATTTT	CASSFQASGRDTQYF
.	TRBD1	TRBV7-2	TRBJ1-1	TGTGCCAGCAGATTCGGGACAGGGCTCTTGAACACTGAAGCTTTCTTT	CASRFGTGLLNTEAFF
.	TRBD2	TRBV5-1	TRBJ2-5	TGCGCCAGCAGCTCCCGACTAGCGGGTCCGCAAGAGACCCAGTACTTC	CASSSRLAGPQETQYF
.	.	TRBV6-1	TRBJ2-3	TGTGCCAGCAGTGAACTAAATGGGGCCCGACCCTATTTT	CASSELNGARPYF
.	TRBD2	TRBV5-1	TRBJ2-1	TGCGCCAGCAGTTCCGGGACTAGCGGGAGGGCCCATGAGCAGTTCTTC	CASSSGTSGRAHEQFF
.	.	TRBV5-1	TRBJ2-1	TGCGCCAGCAGCTTGCGCGGAGGGGGCGGTGAGCAGTTCTTC	CASSLRGGGGEQFF
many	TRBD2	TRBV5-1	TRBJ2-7	TGCGCCAGCAGCTTCGAGTCACTAGCGGGAGGATACGAGCAGTACTTC	CASSFESLAGGYEQYF
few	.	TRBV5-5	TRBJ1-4	TGTGCCAGCACCCTTGGATCGGCGGGCGTTGGTGAAAAACTGTTTTTT	CASTLGSAGVGEKLFF
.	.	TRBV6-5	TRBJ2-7	TGTGCCAGCAGTTACTCGCCGTCAGACCTTATCTACGAGCAGTACTTC	CASSYSPSDLIYEQYF
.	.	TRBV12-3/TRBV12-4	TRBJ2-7	TGTGCCAGCAGTTTATCTGGGGCGATCTACGAGCAGTACTTC	CASSLSGAIYEQYF
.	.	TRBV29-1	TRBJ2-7	TGCAGCGTTGTCGACGGGGCCGAGCTTTACGAGCAGTACTTC	CSVVDGAELYEQYF
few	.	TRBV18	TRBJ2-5	TGTGCCAGCTCACCAATACAGGTTCAAGAGACCCAGTACTTC	CASSPIQVQETQYF
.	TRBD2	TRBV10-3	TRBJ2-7	TGTGCCATCAGTGTGCCTAGCGGGAGAAATGTCCCGGAAGTCAACTACGAGCAGTACTTC	CAISVPSGRNVPEVNYEQYF
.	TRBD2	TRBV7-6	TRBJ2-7	TGTGCCAGCAGCTTCGGGCTAGCGGGGGTCTACGAGCAGTACTTC	CASSFGLAGVYEQYF
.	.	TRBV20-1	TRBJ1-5	TGCAGTGCCCGCAGAGGGAGTTATTATCAGCCCCAGCATTTT	CSARRGSYYQPQHF
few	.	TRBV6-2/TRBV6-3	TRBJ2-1	TGTGCCAGCAGTTCTACCTACGGTGAGCAGTTCTTC	CASSSTYGEQFF
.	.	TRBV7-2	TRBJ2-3	TGTGCCAGCAGCTTAGGGGGTAGCGTTTGGGGAGATACGCAGTATTTT	CASSLGGSVWGDTQYF
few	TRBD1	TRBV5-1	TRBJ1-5	TGCGCCAGCAGCAGGACAGGGGAAAGCAATCAGCCCCAGCATTTT	CASSRTGESNQPQHF
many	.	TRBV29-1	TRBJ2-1	TGCAGCGTTCAAAATAACCTCGTTGCGGATGAGCAGTTCTTC	CSVQNNLVADEQFF
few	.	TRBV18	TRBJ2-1	TGTGCCAGCTCACGAGGAGGCTCGAGCCGAACCTACAATGAGCAGTTCTTC	CASSRGGSSRTYNEQFF
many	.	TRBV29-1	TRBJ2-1	TGCAGCGTTGAACCCAACTGGGGAGCAGGGAAAAATGAGCAGTTCTTC	CSVEPNWGAGKNEQFF
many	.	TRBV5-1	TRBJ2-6	TGCGCCAGCAGGCTCCAGGGCTATTCTGGGGCCAACGTCCTGACTTTC	CASRLQGYSGANVLTF